These 9 T cell receptor beta chains originate from one sample sequenced in a study of T-cell reconstitution after alpha-beta-depleted transplantation in children. During its preparation, the TCRbeta library received unique molecular identifiers. MiXCR was run by TCRdb on the PCR reads, yielding one entry per CDR3 protein. Among 200,000 to 300,000 distinct CDR3 sequences listed, about 25% were seen once. This specimen consisted of PBMCs, obtained before TCRalphabeta/CD19-depleted stem cell transplant. Source of these receptors: a girl between 2 and 10 years old with Fanconi anemia, due to receive a stem cell transplant.

This clonotype was seen repeatedly, ten times or more. This chain connects TRBV5-1 to TRBJ2-3; TRBD1 might be the D (6 bases). The CDR3 is 14 amino acids. Germline V CDR1 and CDR2: SGHRS, YFSETQ. V lost 2 bases, J lost 2 bases, and 9 bases lay in between. CDR3 region: CASSFRDNTDTQYF. The DNA of the CDR3 is TGCGCCAGCAGCTTTAGGGACAACACAGATACGCAGTATTTT.

In this sample, this clonotype turned up many times. CDR3 region: CASSPRVETQYF. The DNA of the CDR3 is TGTGCCAGCAGCCCACGTGTGGAGACCCAGTACTTC. This chain connects TRBV12-3 or TRBV12-4 to TRBJ2-5; no firm D call. This CDR3 spans 12 amino acids. Trimming cost V 6 bases and J 5 bases, with 10 bases left between them.

This clonotype was seen repeatedly, ten times or more. The chain joins TRBV2 to TRBJ2-7; 10 nucleotides align to TRBD2. After removal of 4 bases from V and 2 bases from J, the junction contained 8 bases not matched to a gene. CDR3 length: 16 amino acids. Germline V lookup: CDR1 SNHLY, CDR2 FYNNEI. DNA for the CDR3: TGTGCCAGCAGTGGCCAACTAGCGGGACTTACCTACGAGCAGTACTTC. Amino acids: CASSGQLAGLTYEQYF.

This clonotype was picked up many times. The V and J genes are TRBV5-5 and TRBJ2-7, with unresolved D. V lost 2 bases, J lost 3 bases, and 15 bases lay in between. The germline gives CDR1 SGHKS, CDR2 YYEKEE (reference sequence). The CDR3 is 15 residues long. The CDR3 DNA reads TGTGCCAGCAGCTTTCGGTTTGACATCTTCTACGAGCAGTACTTC. It encodes CASSFRFDIFYEQYF.

The rearrangement joins TRBV24-1 to TRBJ2-2; 12 bases align to TRBD2. V was clipped by 2 bases and J by 4 bases; unmatched bases: 7. The CDR3 loop spans 18 amino acids. Looked up from germline, CDR1 is KGHDR and CDR2 is SFDVKD. DNA of the CDR3: TGTGCCACCAGTGATTGGCCGACTAGCGGGAGTGCCACCGGGGAGCTGTTTTTT. Protein sequence: CATSDWPTSGSATGELFF.

This CDR3 is CASSQRLAGSTAYEQYF. DNA of the CDR3: TGTGCCAGCAGTCAGCGACTAGCGGGGTCAACCGCCTACGAGCAGTACTTC. The chain has TRBV6-2 or TRBV6-3 and TRBJ2-7; 11 bases align to TRBD2. Germline V gives CDR1 MNHEY, CDR2 SVGEGT. V lost 5 bases to trimming and J lost 2 bases; unmatched junction nucleotides: 11. The CDR3 has 17 residues.

This clonotype was counted a few times. The V gene is TRBV5-1, the J gene TRBJ1-1; possible D gene TRBD1, 5 bases. Germline V gene sequence: CDR1 SGHRS, CDR2 YFSETQ. V dropped 1 base and J dropped 4 bases, with 20 bases sitting between them. This CDR3 spans 17 amino acids. The CDR3 DNA reads as TGCGCCAGCAGCTTGTACGGCGTCAGGGAACGGGGCACTGAAGCTTTCTTT. Encoded protein: CASSLYGVRERGTEAFF.

This clonotype has more than one count but fewer than ten. The rearrangement joins TRBV7-2 to TRBJ2-5; D gene unclear. The CDR3 runs to 14 residues. Germline assignment: CDR1 SGHTA and CDR2 FQGNSA. V lost 1 base to trimming and J lost 2 bases, with 8 bases between them. CDR3 in DNA: TGTGCCAGCAGCTTAGTGCGGTTACAAGAGACCCAGTACTTC. This gives the protein CASSLVRLQETQYF.

V is TRBV3-1 and J is TRBJ1-5, with 10 bases identical to TRBD1. This CDR3 has 14 residues. The germline gives CDR1 LGHDT, CDR2 YNNKEL (reference sequence). V shed 4 bases, J shed 6 bases, and the junction held 3 bases outside the gene matches. The CDR3 DNA sequence: TGTGCCAGCAGCCGACAGGGGGCTAGTCAGCCCCAGCATTTT. Translation gives CASSRQGASQPQHF.